Below are 16 T cell receptor beta chains sequenced from a single sample in a study of blood T cell repertoires in COVID-19. Clones were sequenced by immunoSEQ multiplex PCR, and TCRdb holds only the in-frame ones, with some missing. The sample records about 210,000 clones, approximately 80% being singletons. The sequencing sample was made of PBMCs or T cells enriched from blood (not recorded which). Receptor source: a woman aged 45-65 years with acute COVID-19.

The genes are TRBV19 and TRBJ2-5, with D perhaps TRBD1 (5 bases). Germline V gives CDR1 LNHDA, CDR2 SQIVND (reference sequence). The CDR3 extends over 14 amino acids. V was clipped by 3 bases and J by 3 bases, with 11 bases between them. Here the CDR3 DNA reads TGTGCCAGTAGTATCGCGGCAGGGAAAGAGACCCAGTACTTC. Its translation is CASSIAAGKETQYF.

This clone occurred once. The genes are TRBV4-3 and TRBJ2-7; D might be TRBD1 (6 bases). Trimming shortened V by 3 bases and J by 3 bases, and 9 bases separated the two germline ends. This CDR3 has 13 residues. Germline CDR1 and CDR2: LGHNA and YSLEER. CDR3 region: CASSHRDIYEQYF. CDR3 bases: TGCGCCAGCAGCCATCGGGACATCTACGAGCAGTACTTC.

This clone has a handful of counts. This chain connects TRBV7-2 to TRBJ1-2, with TRBD1 matching 7 bases. The CDR3 has 14 residues. V gave up 5 bases and J gave up 2 bases; unmatched junction bases: 5. Germline loops: CDR1 SGHTA, CDR2 FQGNSA. The CDR3 DNA sequence: TGTGCCAGCAGCGCGTCGGGACAGAACTATGGCTACACCTTC. Residues: CASSASGQNYGYTF.

V usage is TRBV5-3 and J usage is TRBJ2-1; TRBD2 is a possible D gene (6 bases). TRBV5-3 belongs to the ORF category, with a function that is uncertain. The CDR3 length is 19 residues. V lost 0 bases, J lost 0 bases, and 19 bases lay in between. The CDR3 loop is CARSLGETPAGSSYNEQFF. The CDR3 region has the DNA TGTGCCAGAAGCTTGGGGGAGACTCCGGCGGGGAGCTCCTACAATGAGCAGTTCTTC.

V and J are TRBV9 and TRBJ2-2; 11 nucleotides line up with TRBD2. V lost 1 base and J lost 1; bases outside the gene matches: 0. The CDR3 is made up of 16 amino acids. Germline CDR1 reads SGDLS; CDR2 reads YYNGEE. CDR3 sequence: CASSVLAGGNTGELFF. CDR3 in DNA: TGTGCCAGCAGCGTACTAGCGGGAGGGAACACCGGGGAGCTGTTTTTT.

V gene TRBV18 combines with J gene TRBJ1-5; D perhaps matches TRBD1 (6 bases). The germline gives CDR1 KGHSH, CDR2 LQKENI. CDR3 size: 11 residues. Trimming shortened V by 6 bases and J by 13 bases, and 13 bases separated the two germline ends. CDR3 bases: TGTGCCAGCTCCCAGGGGACCATTCAGCATTTT. Amino acid sequence: CASSQGTIQHF.

This chain links TRBV6-5 with TRBJ2-4; 7 positions agree with TRBD2. Germline CDR1 MNHEY, CDR2 SVGAGI. J lost 8 bases, V lost 5 bases, and 9 bases had no gene match. This CDR3 contains 14 residues. CDR3 protein: CASSTGLVRDIQYF. The CDR3 region has the DNA TGTGCCAGCAGTACTGGACTAGTGAGGGACATTCAGTACTTC.

The chain has TRBV5-8 and TRBJ1-5; D perhaps matches TRBD1 (5 bases). V was trimmed by 0 bases and J by 1 base, leaving 11 bases between them. The germline gives CDR1 SGHTS, CDR2 YDEGEE. The CDR3 has 16 amino acids. The CDR3 bases are TGTGCCAGCAGCTTGGGACAGTCATCAAGCAATCAGCCCCAGCATTTT. This encodes CASSLGQSSSNQPQHF. The full variable domain, its missing parts supplied by reference TRBV5-8 and TRBJ1-5, is EAGVTQSPTHLIKTRGQQATLRCSPISGHTSVYWYQQALGLGLQFLLWYDEGEERNRGNFPPRFSGRQFPNYSSELNVNALELEDSALYLCASSLGQSSSNQPQHFGDGTRLSIL.

The rearrangement joins TRBV2 to TRBJ2-5; maybe TRBD2 (6 bases). Deletions cut 3 bases from V and 0 bases from J, with 14 bases between. The CDR3 covers 16 residues. CDR1 is SNHLY and CDR2 is FYNNEI in the germline V gene. DNA of the CDR3: TGTGCCAGCAGTGAGACGGGACTCACGTACCAAGAGACCCAGTACTTC. It specifies CASSETGLTYQETQYF.

The chain couples TRBV3-1 (or the pseudogene TRBV3-2) to TRBJ2-7, with TRBD2 identical over 9 bases. Trimming at V came to 2 bases and at J to 5 bases, leaving 7 bases not matched to a gene. Germline V gene sequence: CDR1 LGHDT, CDR2 YNNKEL (reference sequence). The CDR3 is made up of 15 amino acids. CDR3 in DNA: TGTGCCAGCAGCCAATCTGTGCGGGGGGGCGACGAGCAGTACTTC. Protein: CASSQSVRGGDEQYF.

V gene TRBV2 combines with J gene TRBJ2-2; 10 bases fit TRBD2. Looked up from germline, CDR1 is SNHLY and CDR2 is FYNNEI. V dropped 4 bases and J dropped 6; count of bases not matched to a gene: 2. CDR3 length: 14 residues. CDR3 DNA: TGTGCCAGCAGTGGGAGCGGGGGGGCCGGGGAGCTGTTTTTT. Translating gives CASSGSGGAGELFF.

This chain connects TRBV6-2 or TRBV6-3 to TRBJ2-7, with a weak D call TRBD1 (6 bases). Germline loops: CDR1 MNHEY, CDR2 SVGEGT. Trimming cost V 5 bases and J 5 bases, with 16 bases left between them. The CDR3 runs to 14 residues. CDR3 amino acids: CASSRLTGKNEQYF. In DNA, the CDR3 is TGTGCCAGCAGTCGCCTTACAGGGAAAAACGAGCAGTACTTC.

The CDR3 DNA reads as TGTGCCAGTAGTATTCGACGGACAGGGGGCGGGGAGACCCAGTACTTC. This codes for CASSIRRTGGGETQYF. The gene calls are TRBV19 and TRBJ2-5, with 11 positions matching TRBD1. V lost 3 bases to trimming and J lost 5 bases; unmatched junction nucleotides: 8. The CDR3 consists of 16 residues. In germline, CDR1 is LNHDA, CDR2 SQIVND (reference sequence).

The chain links TRBV7-9 to TRBJ1-4, with D perhaps matching TRBD1 (6 bases). Germline V gene sequence: CDR1 SEHNR, CDR2 FQNEAQ (reference sequence). Deletions cut 5 bases from V and 8 bases from J, with 18 bases between. The CDR3 is made up of 15 amino acids. The CDR3 DNA follows: TGTGCCAGCAGCCCCAGTGGGACAACCCAGGAAAAACTGTTTTTT. Its protein is CASSPSGTTQEKLFF.

This clone was recorded only once. The chain uses TRBV28 and TRBJ2-5; 9 bases agree with TRBD1. V shed 2 bases, J shed 2 bases, and the junction held 3 bases outside the gene matches. The CDR3 is made up of 15 amino acids. Germline assignment: CDR1 MDHEN and CDR2 SYDVKM. CDR3 in amino acids: CASSLAGTGQETQYF. For the CDR3, the DNA is TGTGCCAGCAGTTTAGCGGGGACAGGGCAAGAGACCCAGTACTTC.

The chain recombines TRBV7-8 with TRBJ1-3, with a tentative D call TRBD1 (6 bases). With 5 bases removed from V and 0 bases from J, the gap between germline ends came to 14 bases. Germline CDR1 SGHVS, CDR2 FQNEAQ. CDR3 length: 16 amino acids. The CDR3 bases are TGTGCCAGCAGCGGGGAGGGGGGCGGCTCTGGAAACACCATATATTTT. Its translation: CASSGEGGGSGNTIYF.